This is a list of T cell receptor beta chains from one sample in a study of metastatic and nonmetastatic thyroid tumors. TCRdb reanalyzed the PCR reads with MiXCR. The sample consists of some 31,000 clones, approximately 19% of them appearing once. What was sequenced was blood. The receptors originated from a female donor with papillary thyroid cancer or a benign thyroid nodule (not recorded which). Some clones in this sample may be carry-over from other donors' samples. Both conserved end residues are part of each CDR3. The size entry is marked missing in some rows and otherwise reads once, few, many or a size class.

v_call: TRBV7-2; clone_size: many; j_call: TRBJ2-1; cdr3_aa: CASSLRRNNEQFF
v_call: TRBV12-3/TRBV12-4; clone_size: few; j_call: TRBJ2-1; cdr3_aa: CASIGTVLDLNEQFF
v_call: TRBV11-1; clone_size: many; j_call: TRBJ2-7; cdr3_aa: CASSLARLAGVSYEQYF
v_call: TRBV5-1; clone_size: -; j_call: TRBJ1-2; cdr3_aa: CASSLIFHLSGGHYGYTF
v_call: TRBV20-1; clone_size: many; j_call: TRBJ2-5; cdr3_aa: CSASLFRIAGVETQYF
v_call: TRBV12-3/TRBV12-4; clone_size: medium-sized; j_call: TRBJ2-5; cdr3_aa: CASSLSVGSYQETQYF
v_call: TRBV27; clone_size: few; j_call: TRBJ2-7; cdr3_aa: CASKRSGTETYEQYF
v_call: TRBV24-1; clone_size: many; j_call: TRBJ2-1; cdr3_aa: CATSDLLGSSYNEQFF
v_call: TRBV10-3; clone_size: many; j_call: TRBJ2-1; cdr3_aa: CAISAGYPYNEQFF
v_call: TRBV12-3/TRBV12-4; clone_size: many; j_call: TRBJ1-1; cdr3_aa: CASSYNLNTEAFF
v_call: TRBV2; clone_size: few; j_call: TRBJ1-1; cdr3_aa: CASSGDSTEAFF
v_call: TRBV6-1; clone_size: many; j_call: TRBJ1-4; cdr3_aa: CASSEIGGRGGEKLFF
v_call: TRBV12-3/TRBV12-4; clone_size: -; j_call: TRBJ1-1; cdr3_aa: CASQGDWTEAFF
v_call: TRBV28; clone_size: many; j_call: TRBJ2-3; cdr3_aa: CASTSTSGKTDTQYF
v_call: TRBV3-1; clone_size: many; j_call: TRBJ1-3; cdr3_aa: CASSQGDSGNTIYF
v_call: TRBV5-4; clone_size: -; j_call: TRBJ2-3; cdr3_aa: CASSEAGVADTRYF
v_call: TRBV7-9; clone_size: many; j_call: TRBJ1-6; cdr3_aa: CASSSTLGAHSPLHF
v_call: TRBV19; clone_size: few; j_call: TRBJ1-3; cdr3_aa: CASSTGQVLVNPIYF
v_call: TRBV19; clone_size: many; j_call: TRBJ2-1; cdr3_aa: CASSRLAGAYNEQFF
v_call: TRBV30; clone_size: many; j_call: TRBJ2-7; cdr3_aa: CAWSVGYSGEQYF
v_call: TRBV28; clone_size: few; j_call: TRBJ1-1; cdr3_aa: CAGSLSTRDAFF
v_call: TRBV12-3/TRBV12-4; clone_size: many; j_call: TRBJ1-1; cdr3_aa: CASSFSLGRRAFF